This T cell receptor (beta chain) was identified in a study of early T cells in non-severe SARS-CoV-2 infection. Study results and limitations: In VDJdb matching, anti-spike CD8 responses were favored while private and CD4 specificities went missing.

This clonotype has a handful of counts. Its specificity is not known. cDNA molecules, individually, were tagged with unique molecular identifiers. TCRdb used MiXCR to reprocess the 5' RACE reads, holding one entry per CDR3 protein. This table holds 100,000 to 120,000 distinct CDR3 sequences, around 12% found once. CDR3 length equals 15 residues. CDR1 and CDR2 from the germline V gene are SGHRS and YFSETQ. V was cut by 2 bases and J by 6 bases, with 18 bases left in between. The sequence was obtained from an adult who was a healthcare worker with PCR-confirmed SARS-CoV-2 infection or an uninfected control (not recorded which). Sequences were derived from whole blood, sampled at baseline. The chain joins TRBV5-1 to TRBJ2-7, with D possibly matching TRBD1 (6 bases). Here the CDR3 DNA reads TGCGCCAGCAGCTTAGGGGACACCCGGCTACGCGAGCAGTACTTC. Translating it yields CASSLGDTRLREQYF.